This T cell receptor beta chain was observed in a study of a mutant IDH1 vaccine in newly diagnosed glioma. Study summary: Therapy received beforehand was radiotherapy, temozolomide, or both, with most patients given both.

This clone ranks as large. No antigen is known for it. The assay was immunoSEQ multiplex PCR, and TCRdb's table has in-frame clones only and misses some. The repertoire holds tens of thousands of clones, with 80% to 85% as singletons. The time point here: week 35, safety follow-up. Topical imiquimod accompanied each vaccine dose, which consisted of 300 ug of mutant IDH1 20-mer peptide. This sequence was found in a woman aged 18 to 35 with glioma. The sequenced sample was PBMCs, obtained from a glioma patient whose treatment included an IDH1 peptide vaccine.

CDR3 nucleotide sequence: TGTGCCAGCAGCTTAGCTCCCACAGATACGCAGTATTTT. Translating gives CASSLAPTDTQYF. The V and J genes are TRBV13 and TRBJ2-3; no reliable D call. Germline lookup yields CDR1 PRHDT and CDR2 FYEKMQ (reference sequence). With 1 base removed from V and 2 bases from J, the gap between germline ends came to 4 bases. CDR3 size: 13 residues.